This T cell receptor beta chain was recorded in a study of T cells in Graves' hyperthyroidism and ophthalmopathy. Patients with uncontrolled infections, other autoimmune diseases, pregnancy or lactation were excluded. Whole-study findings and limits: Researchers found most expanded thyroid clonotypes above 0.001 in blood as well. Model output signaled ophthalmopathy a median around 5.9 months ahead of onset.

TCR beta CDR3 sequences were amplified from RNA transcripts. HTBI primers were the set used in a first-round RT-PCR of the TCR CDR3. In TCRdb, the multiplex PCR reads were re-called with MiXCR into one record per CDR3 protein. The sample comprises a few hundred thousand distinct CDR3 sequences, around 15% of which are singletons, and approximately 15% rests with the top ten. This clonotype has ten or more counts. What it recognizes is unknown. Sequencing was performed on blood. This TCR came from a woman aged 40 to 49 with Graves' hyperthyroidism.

The CDR3 sequence is CASTKGHGNQPQHF. CDR3 bases: TGTGCCAGCACCAAGGGGCACGGCAATCAGCCCCAGCATTTT. The chain carries TRBV12-3 or TRBV12-4 and TRBJ1-5; D might be TRBD1 (5 bases). The CDR3 covers 14 residues. With 7 bases removed from V and 2 bases from J, the gap between germline ends came to 12 bases.